This T cell receptor beta chain was found in a study of blood T cell repertoires in COVID-19. Looking at the study overall: Donors in the United States, Italy and Spain gave samples during acute or convalescent COVID-19. PBMCs, B-cell-depleted T cells, or T cells were the source of the cDNA or gDNA that made up the material.

As processed by the authors: Estimates of nucleated cell counts were drawn from the amplification of reference gene primers. Only in-frame clones appear in the TCRdb table, and some are missing; sequencing was by immunoSEQ multiplex PCR. V and J calls and clone size follow that table, whereas D and trimming were derived from the DNA. The table shows under 200,000 clones, with roughly 86% occurring only once. There are 14 residues in the CDR3. CDR1 and CDR2 (germline): WSHSY, SAAADI. The V end was cut by 0 bases, the J end by 4 bases, with 9 bases between. Sequencing was done on a sample of peripheral blood. This clonotype originated in a man aged 18 to 29 with acute or convalescent COVID-19. This chain connects TRBV10-2 to TRBJ1-2; D not certain. The CDR3 is CASSESAFGYGYTF. The CDR3 DNA reads as TGCGCCAGCAGTGAGTCAGCTTTCGGCTATGGCTACACCTTC.